This T cell receptor beta chain was captured in a study of blood T cell repertoires in COVID-19. Looking at the study overall: Acute and convalescent COVID-19 samples came from the United States, Italy and Spain. Sources were T cells, B-cell-depleted T cells, or PBMCs; the material itself was cDNA or gDNA.

Trimming took 0 bases from V and 2 from J, leaving 10 bases between them. Germline lookup yields CDR1 SGHNT and CDR2 YENEEA. The CDR3 runs to 15 residues. Some clones are missing from TCRdb's copy, which holds only in-frame ones; the method was immunoSEQ multiplex PCR. Among fewer than 100,000 clones listed, around 87% were seen once. The source material was peripheral blood. This TCR was recovered from a human donor with acute or convalescent COVID-19. The donor label of this sample is uncertain. The chain links TRBV11-3 to TRBJ1-2; D call uncertain. The CDR3 bases are TGTGCCAGCAGCTTAGACAGGACTTCCAACTATGGCTACACCTTC. It yields the protein CASSLDRTSNYGYTF. The entire variable domain, with the rest obtained from reference TRBV11-3 and TRBJ1-2, is as follows: EAGVVQSPRYKIIEKKQPVAFWCNPISGHNTLYWYLQNLGQGPELLIRYENEEAVDDSQLPKDRFSAERLKGVDSTLKIQPAELGDSAVYLCASSLDRTSNYGYTFGSGTRLTVV.